This T cell receptor (beta chain) was observed in a study of identical twins. Findings and caveats of the study: With monozygotic twins, out-of-frame TCR alpha sharing exceeded what models estimated.

This clonotype turned up a few times. What it binds is unknown. A universal primer site arose from template switching, and cDNA bore unique molecular identifiers. MiXCR, run by TCRdb on the 5' RACE reads, gives a single entry per CDR3 protein. The table records approximately 1.8 million distinct CDR3 sequences, 32% of them present only once. The trim removed 10 bases at V and 8 bases at J, leaving 5 bases unmatched. CDR3 length equals 11 residues. The sample consisted of cord blood. The sequence came from a newborn girl in good health. J is TRBJ1-2 and V is TRBV12-3 or TRBV12-4; 9 bases agree with TRBD1. The CDR3 DNA reads TGTGCCACCCGGGACAGGGACGGCTACACCTTC. Its translation: CATRDRDGYTF.